A single sample gave rise to the 8 T cell receptor beta chains below, sequenced in a study of post-analysis software for immune sequencing data. Study-level findings and limits: There were about five TRBV segments more frequent in patients than controls, and TRBV5-6, TRBV5-1 and TRBV20-1 were among them.

These TCRs are of unknown antigen specificity. Unique-molecular-identifier-tagged TCR beta cDNA libraries were used. TCRdb fed the PCR reads into MiXCR, producing one record per CDR3 protein. Counted here are under 650,000 distinct CDR3 sequences, roughly 45% occurring once; the ten biggest clones make up about 1.8%. Input material: blood. All receptors come from a girl under 18 with multiple sclerosis.

Only a few counts were recorded for this clonotype. The gene calls are TRBV4-1 and TRBJ1-1; D is uncertain. Germline CDR1 reads MGHRA; CDR2 reads YSYEKL. The CDR3 loop spans 12 amino acids. V lost 2 bases and J 2 bases, leaving 3 bases between the germline ends. The CDR3 protein is CASSQFNTEAFF. In DNA, the CDR3 is TGCGCCAGCAGCCAATTCAACACTGAAGCTTTCTTT.

This sequence joins TRBV7-9 and TRBJ2-5; TRBD1 agrees at 10 bases. Per the germline V gene, CDR1 is SEHNR and CDR2 is FQNEAQ (reference sequence). Trimming cost V 10 bases and J 1 base; bases outside gene matches: 6. The CDR3 sequence is 14 residues long. The CDR3: CATGRTGGQETQYF. The CDR3 DNA follows: TGTGCCACCGGCCGGACAGGGGGCCAAGAGACCCAGTACTTC.

This clonotype was seen only a few times. The chain is built from TRBV20-1 and TRBJ2-7, with TRBD2 matching 11 bases. Per germline, CDR1 DFQATT and CDR2 SNEGSKA (reference sequence). V trimming: 6 bases; J trimming: 6 bases; junction bases outside the gene matches: 19. The CDR3 length is 17 residues. Here the CDR3 reads CSALPGTSGRWGSEQYF. CDR3 DNA: TGCAGTGCCCTGCCCGGGACTAGCGGCCGTTGGGGCTCCGAGCAGTACTTC.

The genes are TRBV29-1 and TRBJ1-1, with unresolved D. V was cut by 4 bases and J by 4 bases, with 10 bases left in between. CDR3 length: 12 residues. Per germline, CDR1 SQVTM and CDR2 ANQGSEA. CDR3 nucleotides: TGCAGCGTTGCGGGCCGTATCACTGAAGCTTTCTTT. As protein: CSVAGRITEAFF.

The genes are TRBV12-3 or TRBV12-4 and TRBJ2-5; 7 nucleotides line up with TRBD1. With V trimmed by 1 base and J by 4 bases, 9 bases remained unmatched. The CDR3 runs to 16 residues. The CDR3: CASSLGSGSGGETQYF. In nucleotides, the CDR3 is TGTGCCAGCAGTTTAGGGTCAGGGTCAGGGGGAGAGACCCAGTACTTC.

A remark on this clonotype: A much more abundant neighbour one base away suggests this may be a read error. V and J are TRBV6-2 or TRBV6-3 and TRBJ1-5, with D unclear. Deletions cut 6 bases from V and 0 bases from J, with 6 bases between. Germline V gene lookup returns CDR1 MNHEY and CDR2 SVGEGT. This CDR3 spans 13 amino acids. In DNA, the CDR3 is TGTGCCAGCAGCTATTATAGCAATCAGCCCCAGCATTTT. Amino acid sequence: CASSYYSNQPQHF.

This clonotype was recorded a few times. This sequence joins TRBV20-1 and TRBJ2-1, with 9 positions matching TRBD2. The germline CDR1 and CDR2 sequences are DFQATT and SNEGSKA (reference sequence). V was pared by 6 bases and J by 4 bases, with 7 bases of the junction left unmatched. The CDR3 is 14 residues long. In nucleotides, the CDR3 is TGCAGTGCCTCAGGGACTAGCAGGTACAATGAGCAGTTCTTC. Translated, it gives CSASGTSRYNEQFF.

The chain has TRBV7-2 and TRBJ2-7; possible D gene TRBD2, 5 bases. Gene TRBJ2-1 matches the end of the DNA better, so the J call may be wrong. This CDR3 has 14 residues. Germline V lookup: CDR1 SGHTA, CDR2 FQGNSA. CDR3 in amino acids: CASSSPDSGSEQFF. For the CDR3, the DNA is TGTGCCAGCAGCTCGCCGGATTCGGGAAGTGAGCAGTTCTTC.